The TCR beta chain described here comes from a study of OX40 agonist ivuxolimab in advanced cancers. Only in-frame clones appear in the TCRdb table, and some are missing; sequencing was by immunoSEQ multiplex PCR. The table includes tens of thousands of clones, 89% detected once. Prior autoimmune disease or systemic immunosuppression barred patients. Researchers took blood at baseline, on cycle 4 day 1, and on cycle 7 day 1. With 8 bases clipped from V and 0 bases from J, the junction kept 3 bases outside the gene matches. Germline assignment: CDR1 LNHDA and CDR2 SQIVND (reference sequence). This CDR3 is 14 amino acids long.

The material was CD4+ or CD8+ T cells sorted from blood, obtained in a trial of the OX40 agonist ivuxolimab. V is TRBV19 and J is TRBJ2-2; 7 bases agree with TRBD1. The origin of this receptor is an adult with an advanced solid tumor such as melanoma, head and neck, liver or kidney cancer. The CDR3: CASSGTANTGELFF. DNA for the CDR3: TGTGCCAGTTCCGGGACAGCGAACACCGGGGAGCTGTTTTTT.